This T cell receptor beta chain was sequenced during a study of blood T cells in healthy people across ages. PCR was performed a second time for 7 to 11 cycles using a sample-barcoded 5' primer and a J-beta primer mix. TCRdb used MiXCR to reprocess the 5' RACE reads, holding one entry per CDR3 protein. Among 750,000 or so distinct CDR3 sequences listed, 25% were seen once. Isolation yielded PBMCs, at least 6.5 million per sample, in every case. Looked up from germline, CDR1 is KGHDR and CDR2 is SFDVKD. The CDR3 has 12 residues. V lost 5 bases to trimming and J lost 6 bases, with 7 bases between them. This sample was also put to use in a study of T cells of mothers and their children.

The sequenced sample consisted of blood. The source of this sequence is a boy aged 5 to 17 in good health. This chain connects TRBV24-1 to TRBJ2-1; D unclear. CDR3 coding DNA: TGTGCCACCAGTGTTCGGATCAATGAGCAGTTCTTC. Translated: CATSVRINEQFF.